The rows below give T cell receptor beta chains drawn from one sample of a study of blood T cell repertoires in COVID-19. TCRdb's table, derived via immunoSEQ multiplex PCR, lists solely in-frame clones and lacks some. This sample has approximately 85,000 clones, with just over 85% found just once. Sequenced: peripheral blood. Receptors originate from a man between 45 and 60 years old with active or convalescent COVID-19. Each CDR3 is given with its conserved first and last residue. D genes are given only for firm matches. Only some rows state a clone size, as once, few, many or a class for expanded clones.

v_gene	abundance	j_gene	d_gene	CDR3nt	CDR3aa
TRBV11-3	few	TRBJ2-3	TRBD1	TGTGCCAGCAGCTTTTCCGGGACAGGGGTACTCACAGATACGCAGTATTTT	CASSFSGTGVLTDTQYF
TRBV5-1	NA	TRBJ2-7	NA	TGCGCCAGCAGCTTGGAGGTTGGGGGGAAGTACGAGCAGTACTTC	CASSLEVGGKYEQYF
TRBV19	NA	TRBJ2-2	NA	TGTGCCAGTATCCCAACCTTAGGGGCCGGGGAGCTGTTTTTT	CASIPTLGAGELFF
TRBV6-2/TRBV6-3	NA	TRBJ2-7	TRBD2	TGTGCCAGCAGTTACTCGAGCGGGAGTGTCGACGAGCAGTACTTC	CASSYSSGSVDEQYF
TRBV4-2	NA	TRBJ1-4	TRBD1	TGTGCCAGCAGCCAATTCGACCGGGACAGGAGGTATAAACTGTTTTTT	CASSQFDRDRRYKLFF
TRBV28	NA	TRBJ1-2	NA	TGTGCCAGCAGGTCGGTTCCGTCTTCCGTTGAGTCTAACTATGGCTACACCTTC	CASRSVPSSVESNYGYTF
TRBV23-1	NA	TRBJ2-7	NA	TGCGCCAGCAGTCAATCGGCGACTCCCTACGAGCAGTACTTC	CASSQSATPYEQYF
TRBV2	NA	TRBJ1-1	NA	TGTGCCAGCAGTGAAGTGGTTTCAGACACTGAAGCTTTCTTT	CASSEVVSDTEAFF
TRBV7-2	NA	TRBJ2-5	TRBD2	TGTGCCAGCAGCTTCCAGCGGGGGGGAGAGACCCAGTACTTC	CASSFQRGGETQYF
TRBV2	NA	TRBJ2-7	NA	TGTGCCAGCCAACGAGGGCGGGGTCGGGACTACGAGCAGTACTTC	CASQRGRGRDYEQYF
TRBV2	NA	TRBJ2-1	TRBD2	TGTGCCAGCAGTGAGGCTAGCGGGTTTAACAATGAGCAGTTCTTC	CASSEASGFNNEQFF
TRBV5-1	NA	TRBJ1-5	TRBD1	TGCGCCAGCAGCTTGGGACAGGGTAGTTATCAGCCCCAGCATTTT	CASSLGQGSYQPQHF
TRBV29-1	NA	TRBJ2-2	NA	TGCAGCGTTACAGGACACCAGAACACCGGGGAGCTGTTTTTT	CSVTGHQNTGELFF
TRBV28	NA	TRBJ2-3	NA	TGTGCCAGCAGGACAGACAGGCGTCCGGATACGCAGTATTTT	CASRTDRRPDTQYF
TRBV5-4	NA	TRBJ2-5	TRBD1	TGTGCCAGCAGCTCGGGGTTGACAGGGAAGTGGGAGACCCAGTACTTC	CASSSGLTGKWETQYF
TRBV5-1	once	TRBJ2-3	TRBD2	TGCGCCAGCAGCTTGGGACTAGCGGGAGGACACACAGATACGCAGTATTTT	CASSLGLAGGHTDTQYF
TRBV2	NA	TRBJ2-1	TRBD1	TGTGCCAGCAGTGAACGACAGGGGAGCTACAATGAGCAGTTCTTC	CASSERQGSYNEQFF
TRBV28	NA	TRBJ1-6	NA	TGTGCCAGCAGTGTTAGTAATTCACCCCTCCACTTT	CASSVSNSPLHF
TRBV19	NA	TRBJ1-5	TRBD1	TGTGCCAGTAAAATGACAGGGGGGACCAATCAGCCCCAGCATTTT	CASKMTGGTNQPQHF
TRBV28	NA	TRBJ1-2	TRBD1	TGTGCCAGCAGTCCCCCTTCCCCAGGGGGACACTATGGCTACACCTTC	CASSPPSPGGHYGYTF
TRBV18	NA	TRBJ2-1	NA	TGTGCCAGCTCACCTCCCCGGCTAGCTCTCTACAATGAGCAGTTCTTC	CASSPPRLALYNEQFF
TRBV28	NA	TRBJ1-6	NA	TGTGCCAGCAAGTCGCCAGGGGCGAATTCACCCCTCCACTTT	CASKSPGANSPLHF
TRBV5-1	NA	TRBJ1-1	TRBD1	TGCGCCAGCAGCTTGGTAGGGGGCGAACACACTGAAGCTTTCTTT	CASSLVGGEHTEAFF
TRBV9	NA	TRBJ2-2	NA	TGTGCCAGCAGCGTAGGTGTCGACACCGGGGAGCTGTTTTTT	CASSVGVDTGELFF
TRBV18	once	TRBJ2-7	NA	TGTGCCAGCTCACGGACAGAGACCTACGAGCAGTACTTC	CASSRTETYEQYF
TRBV12-3/TRBV12-4	NA	TRBJ1-1	NA	TGTGCCAGTTCCTACCTGAACACTGAAGCTTTCTTT	CASSYLNTEAFF
TRBV10-2	NA	TRBJ1-2	TRBD1	TGCGCCAGCAGTGGGGACAGGGGCTATGGCTACACCTTC	CASSGDRGYGYTF
TRBV28	once	TRBJ1-1	NA	TGTGCCAGCAGTTTGTCCCGGGACGGGGGTACTGAAGCTTTCTTT	CASSLSRDGGTEAFF
TRBV29-1	NA	TRBJ1-2	NA	TGCAGCGCCCACGGGGGTGACGGCTACACCTTC	CSAHGGDGYTF
TRBV7-8	NA	TRBJ1-3	NA	TGTGCCAGCAGCACCGGACAGAACTCTGGAAACACCATATATTTT	CASSTGQNSGNTIYF
TRBV11-3	few	TRBJ2-1	TRBD2	TGTGCCAGCAGCTTAGTGGCTAGCGGGGTCAATGAGCAGTTCTTC	CASSLVASGVNEQFF
TRBV25-1	NA	TRBJ2-7	TRBD1	TGTGCCAGCAGTGCTACGACAGGGTCCTACGAGCAGTACTTC	CASSATTGSYEQYF
TRBV2	NA	TRBJ1-4	TRBD1	TGTGCCAGCAACCTGGCACAGGGGATTTATGAAAAACTGTTTTTT	CASNLAQGIYEKLFF
TRBV29-1	NA	TRBJ1-1	TRBD1	TGCAGCGCCATGAGTGGCGGGCAGGGGGCGGCTTTCTTT	CSAMSGGQGAAFF
TRBV6-5	NA	TRBJ1-1	TRBD1	TGTGCCAGCAGTTTAACAGGGGAGAACACTGAAGCTTTCTTT	CASSLTGENTEAFF
TRBV19	NA	TRBJ1-5	NA	TGTGCCAGTAGTATTGGACAGTTCAGTAGCAATCAGCCCCAGCATTTT	CASSIGQFSSNQPQHF
TRBV6-5	NA	TRBJ2-1	TRBD2	TGTGCCAGCAGTTACACGGTAGCGGGACCAGAGCAGTTCTTC	CASSYTVAGPEQFF